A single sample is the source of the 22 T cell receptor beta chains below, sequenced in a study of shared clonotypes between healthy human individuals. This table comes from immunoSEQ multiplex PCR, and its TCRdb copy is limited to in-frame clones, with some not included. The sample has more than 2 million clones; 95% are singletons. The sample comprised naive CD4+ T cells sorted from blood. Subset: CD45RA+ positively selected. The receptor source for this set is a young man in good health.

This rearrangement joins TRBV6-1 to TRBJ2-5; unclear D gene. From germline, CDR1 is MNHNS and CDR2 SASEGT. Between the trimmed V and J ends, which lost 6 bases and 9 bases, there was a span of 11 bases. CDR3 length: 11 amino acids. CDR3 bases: TGTGCCAGCAGAGAAAGTCGTCCCCAGTACTTC. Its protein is CASRESRPQYF.

The CDR3 sequence is CASSERTSGRVETQYF. The CDR3, as DNA: TGTGCCAGCAGCGAACGGACTAGCGGGAGGGTGGAGACCCAGTACTTC. This sequence joins TRBV9 and TRBJ2-5; 15 bases fit TRBD2. This CDR3 comprises 16 residues. Germline CDR1 SGDLS, CDR2 YYNGEE. Trimming took 3 bases from V and 5 from J; bases not matched to a gene: 5.

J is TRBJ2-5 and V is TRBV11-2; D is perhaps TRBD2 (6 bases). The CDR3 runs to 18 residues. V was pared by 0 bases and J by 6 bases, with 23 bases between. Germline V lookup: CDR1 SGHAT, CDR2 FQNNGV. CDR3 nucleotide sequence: TGTGCCAGCAGCTTAGAGGGTCCTTCCGGGGGAGTGGGGCAGACCCAGTACTTC. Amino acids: CASSLEGPSGGVGQTQYF.

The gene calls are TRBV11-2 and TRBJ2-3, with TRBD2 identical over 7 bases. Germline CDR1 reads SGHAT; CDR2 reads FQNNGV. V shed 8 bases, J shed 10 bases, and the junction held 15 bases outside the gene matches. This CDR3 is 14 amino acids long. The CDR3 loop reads CASRTGTNLVAQYF. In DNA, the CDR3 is TGTGCCAGCCGCACCGGGACTAATCTTGTTGCGCAGTATTTT. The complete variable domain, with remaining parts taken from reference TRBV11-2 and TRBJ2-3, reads EAGVAQSPRYKIIEKRQSVAFWCNPISGHATLYWYQQILGQGPKLLIQFQNNGVVDDSQLPKDRFSAERLKGVDSTLKIQPAKLEDSAVYLCASRTGTNLVAQYFGPGTRLTVL.

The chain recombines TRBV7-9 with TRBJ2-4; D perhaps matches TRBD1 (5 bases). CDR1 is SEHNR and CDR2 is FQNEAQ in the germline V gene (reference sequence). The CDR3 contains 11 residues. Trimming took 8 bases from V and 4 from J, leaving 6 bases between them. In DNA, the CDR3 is TGTGCCAGCTCAGGGAAAAACATTCAGTACTTC. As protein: CASSGKNIQYF.

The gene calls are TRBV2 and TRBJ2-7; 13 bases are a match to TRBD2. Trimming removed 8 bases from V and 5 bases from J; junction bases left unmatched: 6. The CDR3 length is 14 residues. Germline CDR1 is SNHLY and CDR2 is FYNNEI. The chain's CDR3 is CASLRLAGGNEQYF. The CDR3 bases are TGTGCCAGCCTCAGACTAGCGGGGGGAAACGAGCAGTACTTC.

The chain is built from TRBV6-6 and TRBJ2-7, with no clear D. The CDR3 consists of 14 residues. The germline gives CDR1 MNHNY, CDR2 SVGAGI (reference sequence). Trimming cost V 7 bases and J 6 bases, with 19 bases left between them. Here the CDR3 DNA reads TGTGCCAGCACCTCCACTCCGGGTGATAGCGAGCAGTACTTC. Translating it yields CASTSTPGDSEQYF.

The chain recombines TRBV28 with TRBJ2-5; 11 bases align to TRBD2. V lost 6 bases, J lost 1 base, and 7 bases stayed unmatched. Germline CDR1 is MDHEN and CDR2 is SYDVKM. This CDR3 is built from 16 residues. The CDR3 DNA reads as TGTGCCAGCAGACAGACTAGCGGGGCACTCCAAGAGACCCAGTACTTC. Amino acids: CASRQTSGALQETQYF. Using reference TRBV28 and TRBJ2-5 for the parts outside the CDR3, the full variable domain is DVKVTQSSRYLVKRTGEKVFLECVQDMDHENMFWYRQDPGLGLRLIYFSYDVKMKEKGDIPEGYSVSREKKERFSLILESASTNQTSMYLCASRQTSGALQETQYFGPGTRLLVL.

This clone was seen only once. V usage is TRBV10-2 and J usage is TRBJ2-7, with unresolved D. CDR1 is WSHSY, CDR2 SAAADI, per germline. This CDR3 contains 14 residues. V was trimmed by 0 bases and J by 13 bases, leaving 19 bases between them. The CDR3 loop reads CASSESVVSIPFYF. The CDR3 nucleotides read TGCGCCAGCAGTGAGTCGGTGGTTTCGATTCCCTTTTACTTC.

The CDR3 region has the DNA TGTGCCAGCACCGCACCAAGCTCTGGAAACACCATATATTTT. Protein: CASTAPSSGNTIYF. The chain joins TRBV25-1 to TRBJ1-3; D is unclear. V was cut by 7 bases and J by 0 bases, with 10 bases left in between. The length of the CDR3 is 14 residues. Per the germline V gene, CDR1 is MGHDK and CDR2 is SYGVNS. The whole variable domain, filled in from reference TRBV25-1 and TRBJ1-3, reads EADIYQTPRYLVIGTGKKITLECSQTMGHDKMYWYQQDPGMELHLIHYSYGVNSTEKGDLSSESTVSRIRTEHFPLTLESARPSHTSQYLCASTAPSSGNTIYFGEGSWLTVV.

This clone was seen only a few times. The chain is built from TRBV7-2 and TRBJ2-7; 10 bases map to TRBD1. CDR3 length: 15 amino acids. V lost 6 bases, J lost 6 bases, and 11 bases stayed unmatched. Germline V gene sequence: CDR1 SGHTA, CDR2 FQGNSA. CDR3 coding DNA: TGTGCCAGCAGACCAGCCGGGACAGGGGAATTCGAGCAGTACTTC. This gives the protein CASRPAGTGEFEQYF.

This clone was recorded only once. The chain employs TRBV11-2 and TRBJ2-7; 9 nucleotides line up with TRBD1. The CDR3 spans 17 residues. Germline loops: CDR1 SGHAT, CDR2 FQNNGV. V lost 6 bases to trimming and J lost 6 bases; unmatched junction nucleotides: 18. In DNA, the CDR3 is TGTGCCAGCAGAGCTGGGACAGGGTACGCTACGCTACGCGAGCAGTACTTC. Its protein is CASRAGTGYATLREQYF. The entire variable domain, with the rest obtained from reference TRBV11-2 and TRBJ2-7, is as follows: EAGVAQSPRYKIIEKRQSVAFWCNPISGHATLYWYQQILGQGPKLLIQFQNNGVVDDSQLPKDRFSAERLKGVDSTLKIQPAKLEDSAVYLCASRAGTGYATLREQYFGPGTRLTVT.

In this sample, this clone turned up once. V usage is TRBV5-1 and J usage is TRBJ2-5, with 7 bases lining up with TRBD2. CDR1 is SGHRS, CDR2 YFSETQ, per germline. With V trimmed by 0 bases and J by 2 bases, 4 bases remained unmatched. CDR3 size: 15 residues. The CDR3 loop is CASSLASGGQETQYF. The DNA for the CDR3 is TGCGCCAGCAGCTTGGCCTCGGGGGGTCAAGAGACCCAGTACTTC.

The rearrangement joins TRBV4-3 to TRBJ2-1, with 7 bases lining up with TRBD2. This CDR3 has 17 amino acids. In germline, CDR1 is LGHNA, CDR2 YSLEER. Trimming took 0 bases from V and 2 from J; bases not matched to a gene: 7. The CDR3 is CASSQDRTREAYNEQFF. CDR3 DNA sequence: TGCGCCAGCAGCCAAGATCGGACTAGAGAGGCCTACAATGAGCAGTTCTTC.

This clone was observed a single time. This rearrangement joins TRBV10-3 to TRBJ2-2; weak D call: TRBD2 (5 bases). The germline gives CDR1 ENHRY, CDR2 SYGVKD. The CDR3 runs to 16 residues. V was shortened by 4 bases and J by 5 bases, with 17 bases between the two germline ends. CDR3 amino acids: CAISGVEGLETGELFF. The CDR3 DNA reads TGTGCCATCAGTGGGGTCGAGGGCTTGGAAACCGGGGAGCTGTTTTTT.

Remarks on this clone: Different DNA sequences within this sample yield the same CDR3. The chain's CDR3 is CASSLGLEQYF. CDR3 nucleotides: TGCGCCAGCAGCTTGGGACTCGAGCAGTACTTC. The chain employs TRBV5-1 and TRBJ2-7, with D unresolved. With 0 bases removed from V and 6 bases from J, the gap between germline ends came to 4 bases. The germline gives CDR1 SGHRS, CDR2 YFSETQ. CDR3 length: 11 amino acids.

CDR3 coding DNA: TGCGCCAGCAGCTTGGCCCCCCAGTCGGGATCACCCCTCCACTTT. This translates into CASSLAPQSGSPLHF. The genes are TRBV5-1 and TRBJ1-6; D is unclear. V shed 0 bases and J shed 10 bases, with 14 bases lying between them. CDR3 length: 15 amino acids. Germline V gene sequence: CDR1 SGHRS, CDR2 YFSETQ.

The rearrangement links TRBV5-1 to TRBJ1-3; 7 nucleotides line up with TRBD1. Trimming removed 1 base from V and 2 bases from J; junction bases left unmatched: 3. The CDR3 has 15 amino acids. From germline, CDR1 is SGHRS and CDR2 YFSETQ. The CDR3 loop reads CASSLTGATGNTIYF. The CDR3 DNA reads TGCGCCAGCAGCTTGACAGGGGCAACTGGAAACACCATATATTTT. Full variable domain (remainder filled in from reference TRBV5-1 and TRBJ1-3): KAGVTQTPRYLIKTRGQQVTLSCSPISGHRSVSWYQQTPGQGLQFLFEYFSETQRNKGNFPGRFSGRQFSNSRSEMNVSTLELGDSALYLCASSLTGATGNTIYFGEGSWLTVV.

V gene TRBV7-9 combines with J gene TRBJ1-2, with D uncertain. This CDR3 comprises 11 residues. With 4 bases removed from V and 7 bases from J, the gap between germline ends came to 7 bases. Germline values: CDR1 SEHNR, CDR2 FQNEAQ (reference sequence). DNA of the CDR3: TGTGCCAGCAGCTGGGGTCTTGGCTACACCTTC. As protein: CASSWGLGYTF.

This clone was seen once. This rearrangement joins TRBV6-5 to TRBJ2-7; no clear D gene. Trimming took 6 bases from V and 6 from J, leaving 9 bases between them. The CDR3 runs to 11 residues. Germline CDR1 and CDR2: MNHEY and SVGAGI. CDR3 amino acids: CASSRFGEQYF. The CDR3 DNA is TGTGCCAGCAGCCGGTTTGGCGAGCAGTACTTC.

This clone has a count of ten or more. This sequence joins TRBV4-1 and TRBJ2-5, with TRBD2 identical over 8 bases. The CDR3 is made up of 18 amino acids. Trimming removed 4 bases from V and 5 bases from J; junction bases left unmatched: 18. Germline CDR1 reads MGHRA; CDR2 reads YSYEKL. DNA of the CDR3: TGCGCCAGCAGCCCCAACTCCCCCGGACTAGCTATTTGGGAGACCCAGTACTTC. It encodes CASSPNSPGLAIWETQYF.

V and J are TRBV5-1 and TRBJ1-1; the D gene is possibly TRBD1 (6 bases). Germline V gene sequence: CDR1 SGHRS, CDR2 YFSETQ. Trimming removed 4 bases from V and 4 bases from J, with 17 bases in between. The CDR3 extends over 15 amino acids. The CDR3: CASSAQPIGGTEAFF. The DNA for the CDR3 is TGCGCCAGCAGCGCGCAACCGATAGGGGGCACTGAAGCTTTCTTT.